This is a list of T cell receptor beta chains from one sample in a study of regulatory T cells in long-lasting Graves disease. TCRdb reprocessed the multiplex PCR reads with MiXCR, giving one entry per CDR3 protein. The data contain over 450,000 distinct CDR3 sequences, more than 10% of them singletons. These data also featured in a second study, about T cells in Graves' hyperthyroidism and ophthalmopathy.

This specimen was peripheral blood mononuclear cells (PBMCs), taken at new diagnosis, from a patient treated with antithyroid drugs. The receptors originated from a woman younger than 45 with Graves disease. The CDR3 runs from the conserved cysteine through the conserved F or W. Each record gives: V gene, J gene, D gene, clone size, CDR3 protein, CDR3 DNA. D genes are given only for firm matches. The size entry is marked missing in some rows and otherwise reads once, few, many or a size class.

v_gene: TRBV2
j_gene: TRBJ2-5
d_gene: .
abundance: many
CDR3aa: CASSEQGGDGETQYF
CDR3nt: TGTGCCAGCAGTGAACAGGGGGGGGACGGGGAGACCCAGTACTTC

v_gene: TRBV11-2
j_gene: TRBJ2-7
d_gene: .
abundance: many
CDR3aa: CASSDSSYEQYF
CDR3nt: TGTGCCAGCAGCGATAGCTCCTACGAGCAGTACTTC

v_gene: TRBV7-9
j_gene: TRBJ2-1
d_gene: .
abundance: few
CDR3aa: CASSLDRYEQFF
CDR3nt: TGTGCCAGCAGCTTAGATCGTTATGAGCAGTTCTTC

v_gene: TRBV7-8
j_gene: TRBJ2-1
d_gene: TRBD2
abundance: many
CDR3aa: CASSLAHSPSGSDEQFF
CDR3nt: TGTGCCAGCAGCTTAGCCCACTCCCCTAGCGGGAGCGATGAGCAGTTCTTC

v_gene: TRBV19
j_gene: TRBJ2-7
d_gene: .
abundance: many
CDR3aa: CASSTRDGPYEQYF
CDR3nt: TGTGCCAGTAGTACTCGGGACGGTCCCTACGAGCAGTACTTC

v_gene: TRBV14
j_gene: TRBJ1-1
d_gene: .
abundance: many
CDR3aa: CASSQERQGNTEAFF
CDR3nt: TGTGCCAGCAGCCAAGAGAGGCAGGGGAACACTGAAGCTTTCTTT

v_gene: TRBV9
j_gene: TRBJ2-2
d_gene: TRBD2
abundance: few
CDR3aa: CASSVYLTSGRKGELFF
CDR3nt: TGTGCCAGCAGCGTATATTTAACTAGCGGGAGGAAGGGGGAGCTGTTTTTT

v_gene: TRBV7-2
j_gene: TRBJ1-1
d_gene: .
abundance: .
CDR3aa: CASSSKGGYRADTEAFF
CDR3nt: TGTGCCAGCAGCTCAAAGGGGGGGTACAGGGCTGACACTGAAGCTTTCTTT

v_gene: TRBV3-1
j_gene: TRBJ2-1
d_gene: TRBD2
abundance: .
CDR3aa: CASSQEGGKSVSNEQFF
CDR3nt: TGTGCCAGCAGCCAAGAGGGGGGGAAAAGTGTGTCCAATGAGCAGTTCTTC

v_gene: TRBV5-4
j_gene: TRBJ2-1
d_gene: .
abundance: few
CDR3aa: CASTRAAGQTYNEQFF
CDR3nt: TGTGCCAGCACCCGGGCGGCGGGACAGACCTACAATGAGCAGTTCTTC

v_gene: TRBV24-1
j_gene: TRBJ2-2
d_gene: .
abundance: few
CDR3aa: CATRRTGGTGELFF
CDR3nt: TGTGCCACCAGGAGGACTGGGGGAACCGGGGAGCTGTTTTTT

v_gene: TRBV15
j_gene: TRBJ1-1
d_gene: TRBD1
abundance: few
CDR3aa: CATSRVQGGTEAFF
CDR3nt: TGTGCCACCAGCAGAGTTCAGGGGGGCACTGAAGCTTTCTTT

v_gene: TRBV12-3/TRBV12-4
j_gene: TRBJ1-1
d_gene: .
abundance: .
CDR3aa: CASSQIGPTWTEAFF
CDR3nt: TGTGCCAGCAGTCAAATCGGGCCTACCTGGACTGAAGCTTTCTTT

v_gene: TRBV6-1
j_gene: TRBJ2-1
d_gene: TRBD2
abundance: .
CDR3aa: CASSSGTSGRSRNNEQFF
CDR3nt: TGTGCCAGCAGCTCCGGGACTAGCGGGAGGTCTAGGAACAATGAGCAGTTCTTC

v_gene: TRBV6-2/TRBV6-3
j_gene: TRBJ2-5
d_gene: .
abundance: .
CDR3aa: CASSEGGSGAQETQYF
CDR3nt: TGTGCCAGCAGTGAAGGGGGTAGCGGAGCCCAAGAGACCCAGTACTTC

v_gene: TRBV5-6
j_gene: TRBJ2-5
d_gene: .
abundance: .
CDR3aa: CASRRLDGGPETQYF
CDR3nt: TGTGCCAGCCGGAGACTGGACGGCGGGCCAGAGACCCAGTACTTC

v_gene: TRBV11-1
j_gene: TRBJ1-5
d_gene: TRBD1
abundance: .
CDR3aa: CASSYPGQVLGHSNQPQHF
CDR3nt: TGTGCCAGCAGCTACCCGGGACAGGTCTTGGGGCATAGCAATCAGCCCCAGCATTTT

v_gene: TRBV11-2
j_gene: TRBJ1-1
d_gene: .
abundance: many
CDR3aa: CASSHRDHTEAFF
CDR3nt: TGTGCCAGCAGCCACAGGGACCACACTGAAGCTTTCTTT

v_gene: TRBV30
j_gene: TRBJ2-7
d_gene: .
abundance: many
CDR3aa: CAWSNRVSYGQYF
CDR3nt: TGTGCCTGGAGTAACAGGGTCTCCTACGGGCAGTACTTC

v_gene: TRBV20-1
j_gene: TRBJ2-3
d_gene: .
abundance: .
CDR3aa: CSARLRKGTDTQYF
CDR3nt: TGCAGTGCTAGACTCCGAAAGGGCACAGATACGCAGTATTTT

v_gene: TRBV6-1
j_gene: TRBJ2-1
d_gene: TRBD2
abundance: few
CDR3aa: CASSEVLLAGGPSSYNEQFF
CDR3nt: TGTGCCAGCAGTGAAGTATTATTAGCGGGAGGGCCGAGCTCCTACAATGAGCAGTTCTTC

v_gene: TRBV28
j_gene: TRBJ2-4
d_gene: .
abundance: many
CDR3aa: CASSPGPGAKNIQYF
CDR3nt: TGTGCCAGCAGTCCCGGACCTGGGGCCAAAAACATTCAGTACTTC

v_gene: TRBV30
j_gene: TRBJ1-4
d_gene: .
abundance: .
CDR3aa: CARSVGGGDNEKLFF
CDR3nt: TGTGCCCGGAGTGTAGGAGGGGGGGATAATGAAAAACTGTTTTTT

v_gene: TRBV20-1
j_gene: TRBJ1-1
d_gene: .
abundance: .
CDR3aa: CSASGWGGAIEAFF
CDR3nt: TGCAGTGCCAGTGGTTGGGGGGGGGCGATTGAAGCTTTCTTT

v_gene: TRBV19
j_gene: TRBJ2-1
d_gene: TRBD2
abundance: many
CDR3aa: CASSATSANEQFF
CDR3nt: TGTGCCAGTAGTGCCACTAGCGCCAATGAGCAGTTCTTC

v_gene: TRBV29-1
j_gene: TRBJ2-1
d_gene: .
abundance: many
CDR3aa: CSVEARAERYNEQFF
CDR3nt: TGCAGCGTTGAAGCCCGGGCAGAGAGGTACAATGAGCAGTTCTTC

v_gene: TRBV12-3/TRBV12-4
j_gene: TRBJ2-2
d_gene: .
abundance: many
CDR3aa: CASSPLDYPGTGELFF
CDR3nt: TGTGCCAGCAGTCCTCTGGACTATCCGGGGACCGGGGAGCTGTTTTTT

v_gene: TRBV29-1
j_gene: TRBJ2-2
d_gene: .
abundance: .
CDR3aa: CSARNTGELFF
CDR3nt: TGCAGTGCTAGGAACACCGGGGAGCTGTTTTTT

v_gene: TRBV7-9
j_gene: TRBJ2-3
d_gene: TRBD2
abundance: .
CDR3aa: CASSPRGLAGGSFPDTQYF
CDR3nt: TGTGCCAGCAGCCCCCGGGGACTAGCGGGAGGCTCCTTTCCAGATACGCAGTATTTT

v_gene: TRBV7-2
j_gene: TRBJ1-4
d_gene: TRBD1
abundance: many
CDR3aa: CASSLTRDRGEKLFF
CDR3nt: TGTGCCAGCAGCTTAACTCGGGACAGGGGAGAAAAACTGTTTTTT

v_gene: TRBV20-1
j_gene: TRBJ2-7
d_gene: .
abundance: many
CDR3aa: CSARVHRAYEQYF
CDR3nt: TGCAGTGCTAGAGTACACAGGGCCTACGAGCAGTACTTC

v_gene: TRBV7-9
j_gene: TRBJ2-7
d_gene: .
abundance: many
CDR3aa: CASSSYEDSEDEQYF
CDR3nt: TGTGCCAGCAGCTCCTATGAGGACAGTGAAGACGAGCAGTACTTC

v_gene: TRBV18
j_gene: TRBJ1-1
d_gene: .
abundance: many
CDR3aa: CASSPPRGGYAEAFF
CDR3nt: TGTGCCAGCTCACCACCTCGGGGCGGCTACGCTGAAGCTTTCTTT

v_gene: TRBV11-2
j_gene: TRBJ2-4
d_gene: .
abundance: many
CDR3aa: CASSPLRGNSRNIQYF
CDR3nt: TGTGCCAGCAGCCCCCTAAGGGGTAATTCCAGAAACATTCAGTACTTC

v_gene: TRBV2
j_gene: TRBJ2-7
d_gene: TRBD2
abundance: many
CDR3aa: CASSDMKLADSYEQYF
CDR3nt: TGTGCCAGCAGTGACATGAAACTAGCGGACTCCTACGAGCAGTACTTC

v_gene: TRBV5-8
j_gene: TRBJ1-1
d_gene: .
abundance: .
CDR3aa: CASSLDFPQAEAFF
CDR3nt: TGTGCCAGCAGCTTGGATTTTCCACAGGCTGAAGCTTTCTTT

v_gene: TRBV20-1
j_gene: TRBJ2-7
d_gene: TRBD2
abundance: many
CDR3aa: CSAVRTSGILGEQYF
CDR3nt: TGCAGTGCTGTAAGGACTAGCGGGATTCTCGGCGAGCAGTACTTC

v_gene: TRBV29-1
j_gene: TRBJ2-7
d_gene: .
abundance: many
CDR3aa: CSVVSRKSYEQYF
CDR3nt: TGCAGCGTTGTTTCCAGGAAATCCTACGAGCAGTACTTC

v_gene: TRBV7-6
j_gene: TRBJ2-7
d_gene: .
abundance: many
CDR3aa: CASSFGPLYEQYF
CDR3nt: TGTGCCAGCAGCTTTGGGCCCCTCTACGAGCAGTACTTC

v_gene: TRBV29-1
j_gene: TRBJ2-1
d_gene: TRBD1
abundance: .
CDR3aa: CSVERRGNYNEQFF
CDR3nt: TGCAGCGTTGAACGCAGGGGGAACTACAATGAGCAGTTCTTC

v_gene: TRBV11-2
j_gene: TRBJ2-2
d_gene: TRBD1
abundance: many
CDR3aa: CASSSVPGQGPGELFF
CDR3nt: TGTGCCAGCAGCTCGGTCCCGGGACAGGGTCCCGGGGAGCTGTTTTTT

v_gene: TRBV12-3/TRBV12-4
j_gene: TRBJ2-2
d_gene: TRBD1
abundance: few
CDR3aa: CASTTRGRNTGELFF
CDR3nt: TGTGCCAGCACCACCAGGGGGCGGAACACCGGGGAGCTGTTTTTT

v_gene: TRBV12-3/TRBV12-4
j_gene: TRBJ2-3
d_gene: .
abundance: many
CDR3aa: CASSPSRASTDTQYF
CDR3nt: TGTGCCAGCAGTCCCTCCAGGGCTAGCACAGATACGCAGTATTTT

v_gene: TRBV18
j_gene: TRBJ2-5
d_gene: .
abundance: few
CDR3aa: CASSHNTGYQGTQYF
CDR3nt: TGTGCCAGCTCACATAATACAGGATATCAAGGGACCCAGTACTTC

v_gene: TRBV19
j_gene: TRBJ2-5
d_gene: .
abundance: many
CDR3aa: CASSTTETQYF
CDR3nt: TGTGCCAGTAGTACCACGGAGACCCAGTACTTC

v_gene: TRBV6-1
j_gene: TRBJ1-4
d_gene: .
abundance: many
CDR3aa: CASRPGLTGGGEKLFF
CDR3nt: TGTGCCAGCAGGCCGGGACTAACGGGTGGAGGAGAAAAACTGTTTTTT

v_gene: TRBV20-1
j_gene: TRBJ2-1
d_gene: TRBD2
abundance: many
CDR3aa: CSARDAGGLNEQFF
CDR3nt: TGCAGTGCTAGAGACGCGGGAGGGCTGAATGAGCAGTTCTTC

v_gene: TRBV5-1
j_gene: TRBJ2-7
d_gene: TRBD1
abundance: many
CDR3aa: CASSSTGGWFTGYEQYF
CDR3nt: TGCGCCAGCAGCTCGACAGGGGGTTGGTTTACGGGCTACGAGCAGTACTTC

v_gene: TRBV6-2/TRBV6-3
j_gene: TRBJ2-2
d_gene: .
abundance: .
CDR3aa: CASTESMGYNTGELFF
CDR3nt: TGTGCCAGCACCGAATCAATGGGGTACAACACCGGGGAGCTGTTTTTT

v_gene: TRBV2
j_gene: TRBJ1-3
d_gene: .
abundance: many
CDR3aa: CASSVRVLKSGNTIYF
CDR3nt: TGTGCCAGCAGTGTACGGGTCTTAAAATCTGGAAACACCATATATTTT

v_gene: TRBV27
j_gene: TRBJ1-1
d_gene: .
abundance: many
CDR3aa: CASTKRGVNTEAFF
CDR3nt: TGTGCCAGCACGAAACGGGGGGTGAACACTGAAGCTTTCTTT

v_gene: TRBV6-1
j_gene: TRBJ2-1
d_gene: .
abundance: .
CDR3aa: CASNSLPNEQFF
CDR3nt: TGTGCCAGCAACAGTCTTCCCAATGAGCAGTTCTTC

v_gene: TRBV4-1
j_gene: TRBJ2-1
d_gene: TRBD2
abundance: few
CDR3aa: CASSQPTSGRGNEQFF
CDR3nt: TGCGCCAGCAGCCAACCGACTAGCGGGAGGGGCAATGAGCAGTTCTTC

v_gene: TRBV6-1
j_gene: TRBJ1-1
d_gene: TRBD1
abundance: many
CDR3aa: CASKPGGWGTEAFF
CDR3nt: TGTGCCAGCAAACCAGGGGGCTGGGGCACTGAAGCTTTCTTT